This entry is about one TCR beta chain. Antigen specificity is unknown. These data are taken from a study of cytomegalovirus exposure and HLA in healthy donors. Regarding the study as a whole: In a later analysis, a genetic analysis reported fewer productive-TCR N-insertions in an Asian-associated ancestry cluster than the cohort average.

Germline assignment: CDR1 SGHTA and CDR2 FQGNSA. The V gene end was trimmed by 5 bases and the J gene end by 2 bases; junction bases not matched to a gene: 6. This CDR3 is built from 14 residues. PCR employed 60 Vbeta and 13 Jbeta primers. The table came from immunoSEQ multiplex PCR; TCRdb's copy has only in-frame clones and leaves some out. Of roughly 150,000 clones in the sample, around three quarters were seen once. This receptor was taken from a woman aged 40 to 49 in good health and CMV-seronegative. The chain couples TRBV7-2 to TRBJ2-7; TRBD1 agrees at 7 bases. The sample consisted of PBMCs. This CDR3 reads CASSPQTGAYEQYF. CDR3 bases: TGTGCCAGCAGCCCCCAAACAGGGGCCTACGAGCAGTACTTC.